This TCR beta chain comes out of a study of T cell clones after liver transplantation. Whole-study context: Post-transplant blood was tracked for graft-donor-reactive T cell clones identified in a pre-transplant mixed lymphocyte reaction.

This clone occurred many times. Its antigen is not known. The repertoire was sequenced with immunoSEQ multiplex PCR; TCRdb's copy has only in-frame clones and lacks some. Here the sample spans around 60,000 clones, 60% to 80% being singletons. Findings of the study overall: Post-transplant, graft-donor-reactive CD4 TCRbeta sequences in blood dropped significantly in most of the 8 subjects.

The CDR3 has 11 residues. V shed 6 bases and J shed 7 bases, with 12 bases lying between them. Germline V gene lookup returns CDR1 DFQATT and CDR2 SNEGSKA (reference sequence). The material was CD4+ T cells from blood, obtained before liver transplant. The rearrangement links TRBV20-1 to TRBJ1-2, with a tentative D call TRBD1 (6 bases). The TCR originated in a human donor who received a liver transplant. The CDR3 nucleotides read TGCAGTGCGAATCCACAGGGTGGCTACACCTTC. Translated: CSANPQGGYTF.